The TCR beta chain under discussion was sequenced for a study of shared clonotypes between healthy human individuals (dated by TCRdb to 2018 to 2020). For the wider study: The cohort included three men and two women between 18 and 49 years of age. Per donor, three plates each were used for CD4 naive and CD4 memory, two for CD8 naive, and one for CD8 memory. Blood TCR repertoires of about 5 healthy adults were deeply sequenced to estimate repertoire size and the extent of clonotype sharing between individuals. To increase sequencing depth and limit assay-specific biases, TCR repertoire library preparation and sequencing were carried out by different laboratories using diverse techniques. Each donor's leukapheresis produced roughly between roughly 0.85 and 9.5 billion PBMCs.

Using the deep immunoSEQ assay, TCR CDR3 regions were amplified from genomic DNA by multiplex PCR. For each cell subset, the extracted genomic DNA was distributed evenly across all wells of several immunoSEQ 96-well plates, and each plate served as one replicate. Each replicate PCR for sorted subsets received roughly 200 ng genomic DNA, equal to tens of thousands of T cell genomes. Purified libraries were quantified with a Qubit 3.0 fluorometer, sized on a Bioanalyzer 2100, and re-quantified with the KAPA Library Quantification kit. A separate single-read 150-cycle Illumina NextSeq 550 flow cell was used to sequence each immunoSEQ 96-well plate. For the original study's pipeline: Because the immunoSEQ output held only junctional sequences and lacked quality scores, the filtering could not match the filtering applied to full-length reads. Sequences were annotated with PyIR, a Python wrapper for IgBLAST v1.9, using IMGT germline references to assign V/J genes and CDR3. Reads were filtered out if the reads had weak V/J assignments (E-value above 1e-6), no CDR3, stop codons, out-of-frame junctions, or ambiguous translated residues. V3J clonotypes were defined by identical inferred V gene, J gene, and CDR3 amino acid sequence. To compute the percentage overlap between repertoires, the number of shared unique clonotypes was divided by the size of the smaller repertoire. Richness of each repertoire was evaluated using RTK rarefaction, the Chao1 estimator, and Recon v2.1 estimates of unobserved clonotypes. OLGA was used to compute generation probabilities for all TCRbeta clonotypes that the gDNA method yielded from a handful of donors. The table was pulled from immuneACCESS by TCRdb, which kept in-frame rearrangements only. Such tables lose some clones; where checked, under half of the loss comes from unresolved V genes, and the rest has no known cause. V and J calls and clone size are as listed in that table; D and trimming were resolved from the DNA. The sample table records more than 850,000 clones; around 78% of these occur just once. The ten most abundant clones make up under 0.65% of the sample.

Findings and caveats that apply to the study as a whole: Compared with non-shared clonotypes, clonotypes shared by all four sorted-subset donors had higher generation probabilities. Sharing across several donors was observed for about 5% of naive CD4, about 3.2% of naive CD8, about 2.3% of memory CD4, and roughly 0.4% of memory CD8 clonotypes. The small number of donors limited the genetic and exposure-history diversity represented. Based on pairwise subsampling, the degree of clonotype sharing among donors was expected to be affected by sequencing depth. Sampling was limited to blood, and TCR repertoires in tissue likely differ from TCR repertoires in blood. Estimated clonotype richness was generally larger for naive than for memory subsets. Rarefaction of sorted-subset datasets indicated incomplete sequencing despite the large sequencing depth.

The donors were healthy, HIV-negative adults with no recently reported acute infections or vaccinations. Every donor was a Caucasian adult living in Nashville, Tennessee, USA. CD4+ T cells were enriched by magnetic negative selection; naive cells were then positively selected on CD45RA, and the negative fraction formed the memory subset. Blood was collected by leukapheresis, and PBMCs were isolated by Ficoll-Histopaque density gradient centrifugation and then cryopreserved in liquid nitrogen vapor phase. Analytical flow cytometry was used to check the purity and quantity of each magnetically sorted T cell population. Each sorted fraction had its genomic DNA isolated and then quantified by UV absorbance on a Nanodrop 2000c. Comment on this clone: The target of this receptor is not known. The CDR3 does not close with the conserved phenylalanine or tryptophan, likely indicating a read error. The DNA is omitted, as the CDR3 cannot be located on it reliably, and the CDR3 follows TCRdb's listing.

This receptor was taken from a young man in good health. Some clones in this sample may be carry-over from other donors' samples. The sequenced sample was memory CD4+ T cells from PBMCs. Per the publication, the cell subset or site label means: CD45RA-negative fraction.

This receptor has the CDR3 CSVEDQDYL. Recombination joined TRBV29-1 with TRBJ1-2. The CDR3 is 9 amino acids long, termini counted. Per the germline V gene, SQVTM is the CDR1 and ANQGSEA is the CDR2.